This passage covers 11 T cell receptor beta chains from one sample sequenced in a study of blood T cell repertoires in COVID-19. The table came from immunoSEQ multiplex PCR; TCRdb's copy has only in-frame clones and leaves some out. This table holds 90,000 to 150,000 clones, about nine tenths found once. The sample taken for sequencing was peripheral blood. The receptors here all came from a man between 70 and 80 years old who had recovered from COVID-19.

The chain recombines TRBV27 with TRBJ2-1, with D hard to call. The CDR3 contains 13 residues. The germline gives CDR1 MNHEY, CDR2 SMNVEV (reference sequence). V lost 5 bases to trimming and J lost 6 bases, with 11 bases between them. The CDR3 sequence: CASSLLVGNEQFF. In nucleotides, the CDR3 is TGTGCCAGCAGTCTCTTGGTCGGCAATGAGCAGTTCTTC.

CDR3 loop: CAWSGMQGAYTEAFF. The CDR3 DNA is TGTGCCTGGAGCGGAATGCAGGGGGCATACACTGAAGCTTTCTTT. The chain links TRBV30 to TRBJ1-1, with 8 positions matching TRBD1. This CDR3 is built from 15 residues. The germline V gene encodes CDR1 GTSNPN and CDR2 SVGIG (reference sequence). V shed 3 bases, J shed 3 bases, and the junction held 9 bases outside the gene matches.

The rearrangement uses TRBV6-2 or TRBV6-3 and TRBJ1-1, with D perhaps TRBD1 (5 bases). CDR1 is MNHEY, CDR2 SVGEGT, per germline. This CDR3 contains 14 residues. Trimming took 2 bases from V and 1 from J, leaving 8 bases between them. The CDR3 DNA reads as TGTGCCAGCAGTTACGTGGGGGGGAACACTGAAGCTTTCTTT. Translated: CASSYVGGNTEAFF.

The chain's CDR3 is CASSEIQGDTQYF. The CDR3, as DNA: TGTGCCAGCAGTGAAATACAGGGGGATACGCAGTATTTT. The chain is built from TRBV6-4 and TRBJ2-3; TRBD1 matches 7 bases. The length of the CDR3 is 13 residues. The germline CDR1 and CDR2 sequences are MRHNA and SNTAGT. V shed 3 bases and J 6 bases; nucleotides not matched to a gene: 3.

The rearrangement joins TRBV7-8 to TRBJ2-3; 10 positions agree with TRBD1. This CDR3 is 19 amino acids long. V lost 5 bases to trimming and J lost 3 bases; unmatched junction nucleotides: 17. CDR1 is SGHVS, CDR2 FQNEAQ, per germline. CDR3 nucleotides: TGTGCCAGCAGCCCCCGATTCCGGGACAGGGGATTTTGGACAGATACGCAGTATTTT. Its protein is CASSPRFRDRGFWTDTQYF.

The chain recombines TRBV2 with TRBJ2-3; D is possibly TRBD2 (6 bases). This CDR3 contains 14 residues. V lost 6 bases, J lost 7 bases, and 17 bases lay in between. Germline V gives CDR1 SNHLY, CDR2 FYNNEI. Written as DNA, the CDR3 is TGTGCCAGCAGACCCCACCTGGAGGGGAATACGCAGTATTTT. Its translation is CASRPHLEGNTQYF.

For the CDR3, the DNA is TGTGCCAGCAGCTTAGGGGAGAATCAGCCCCAGCATTTT. Amino acids: CASSLGENQPQHF. The chain carries TRBV7-6 and TRBJ1-5; unclear D gene. Looked up from germline, CDR1 is SGHVS and CDR2 is FNYEAQ. V was trimmed by 1 base and J by 4 bases, leaving 5 bases between them. The CDR3 contains 13 residues. Supplemented by reference TRBV7-6 and TRBJ1-5, the full variable domain reads GAGVSQSPRYKVTKRGQDVALRCDPISGHVSLYWYRQALGQGPEFLTYFNYEAQQDKSGLPNDRFSAERPEGSISTLTIQRTEQRDSAMYRCASSLGENQPQHFGDGTRLSIL.

The chain employs TRBV11-2 and TRBJ2-1; D might be TRBD1 (7 bases). The germline V gene encodes CDR1 SGHAT and CDR2 FQNNGV. Trimming pared 6 bases from V and 6 bases from J, leaving 15 bases between. There are 14 residues in the CDR3. Written as DNA, the CDR3 is TGTGCCAGCAGGTCCCTCCAGGGGGGCAATGAGCAGTTCTTC. Amino acids: CASRSLQGGNEQFF.

In its sample, this clone was seen once. V is TRBV7-6 and J is TRBJ2-7, with 7 bases identical to TRBD1. CDR1 SGHVS and CDR2 FNYEAQ come from the germline V gene. J was trimmed by 0 bases and V by 1 base; bases with no gene match: 3. The CDR3 is made up of 15 amino acids. The CDR3 DNA sequence: TGTGCCAGCAGCTTAGGACAGGGATCCTCCTACGAGCAGTACTTC. It yields the protein CASSLGQGSSYEQYF. Full variable domain (remainder filled in from reference TRBV7-6 and TRBJ2-7): GAGVSQSPRYKVTKRGQDVALRCDPISGHVSLYWYRQALGQGPEFLTYFNYEAQQDKSGLPNDRFSAERPEGSISTLTIQRTEQRDSAMYRCASSLGQGSSYEQYFGPGTRLTVT.

In nucleotides, the CDR3 is TGTGCCAGCAGCGTCAGGGCCTACGAGCAGTACTTC. Translated, it gives CASSVRAYEQYF. V usage is TRBV7-9 and J usage is TRBJ2-7; a possible D gene is TRBD1 (5 bases). The CDR3 runs 12 residues. From germline, CDR1 is SEHNR and CDR2 FQNEAQ (reference sequence). V was pared by 5 bases and J by 2 bases, with 7 bases between. Full variable domain (rest looked up from reference TRBV7-9 and TRBJ2-7): DTGVSQNPRHKITKRGQNVTFRCDPISEHNRLYWYRQTLGQGPEFLTYFQNEAQLEKSRLLSDRFSAERPKGSFSTLEIQRTEQGDSAMYLCASSVRAYEQYFGPGTRLTVT.

The rearrangement links TRBV4-2 to TRBJ2-5; 12 positions match TRBD2. Germline V gives CDR1 LGHNA, CDR2 YNFKEQ. V shed 1 base, J shed 1 base, and the junction held 4 bases outside the gene matches. CDR3 size: 17 residues. CDR3 residues: CASSQGTSGDPQETQYF. The CDR3 DNA follows: TGTGCCAGCAGCCAAGGGACTAGCGGGGATCCCCAAGAGACCCAGTACTTC.